A single sample gave rise to the 26 T cell receptor beta chains below, sequenced in a study of T cells of healthy individuals. One entry per CDR3 protein results from TCRdb running MiXCR on the 5' RACE reads. The data hold 53,000 or so distinct CDR3 sequences, with under 15% observed a single time. The receptors derive from a human donor in good health.

This clonotype showed up many times. The V call is TRBV20-1, the J call TRBJ1-5, with 8 bases that match TRBD1. The length of the CDR3 is 14 residues. Germline CDR1 reads DFQATT; CDR2 reads SNEGSKA (reference sequence). Trimming at V came to 5 bases and at J to 0 bases, leaving 3 bases not matched to a gene. CDR3 amino acids: CSALTGVSNQPQHF. The CDR3 DNA reads TGCAGTGCTCTGACAGGGGTTAGCAATCAGCCCCAGCATTTT.

This clonotype turned up a few times. The gene calls are TRBV6-5 and TRBJ2-3, with D unresolved. The CDR3 sequence is 14 residues long. Looked up from germline, CDR1 is MNHEY and CDR2 is SVGAGI. V gave up 4 bases and J gave up 2 bases, with 10 bases separating them. The CDR3 nucleotides are TGTGCCAGCAGTTTAGATATATTCACAGATACGCAGTATTTT. It codes for CASSLDIFTDTQYF.

This clonotype was detected only a few times. This sequence joins TRBV2 and TRBJ1-1, with D possibly being TRBD1 (5 bases). This CDR3 region has 14 residues. Germline CDR1 SNHLY, CDR2 FYNNEI. The germline V and J ends were trimmed by 4 bases and 5 bases, with 14 bases remaining between them. The CDR3 nucleotides are TGTGCCAGCAGTGTTTCCCACGGGGGGACTGAAGCTTTCTTT. Its translation: CASSVSHGGTEAFF.

The table lists this clonotype with a few counts. The chain uses TRBV6-5 and TRBJ2-3; 9 bases agree with TRBD2. Per germline, CDR1 MNHEY and CDR2 SVGAGI. V was pared by 0 bases and J by 1 base, with 2 bases of the junction left unmatched. The CDR3 is 16 amino acids. The CDR3 here is CASSYSRLAGTDTQYF. CDR3 bases: TGTGCCAGCAGTTACTCGAGACTAGCGGGCACAGATACGCAGTATTTT.

The chain uses TRBV5-5 and TRBJ2-3, with a weak D call TRBD2 (6 bases). This CDR3 contains 17 residues. Germline V CDR1 and CDR2: SGHKS, YYEKEE (reference sequence). V shed 0 bases and J shed 0 bases, with 14 bases lying between them. DNA of the CDR3: TGTGCCAGCAGCTTGGTACTAGCCGAAACTAGCACAGATACGCAGTATTTT. Translation: CASSLVLAETSTDTQYF.

Many counts were recorded for this clonotype. The genes are TRBV7-9 and TRBJ2-5; 12 positions agree with TRBD1. The CDR3 spans 15 residues. The V segment lost 8 bases and the J segment 5 bases; nucleotides outside the gene matches: 9. Germline CDR1 and CDR2: SEHNR and FQNEAQ (reference sequence). The CDR3 sequence: CASEGPGQGAETQYF. The CDR3 nucleotides are TGTGCCAGCGAGGGCCCGGGACAGGGGGCGGAGACCCAGTACTTC.

This clonotype was counted between two and nine times. The genes are TRBV6-2 or TRBV6-3 and TRBJ2-2; weak D call: TRBD2 (5 bases). Germline V gene lookup returns CDR1 MNHEY and CDR2 SVGEGT. Trimming took off 1 base at V and 1 base at J, with 7 bases between the two ends. This CDR3 contains 15 residues. This chain's CDR3 is CASSYLAGNTGELFF. CDR3 DNA: TGTGCCAGCAGTTACTTGGCGGGGAACACCGGGGAGCTGTTTTTT.

The chain carries TRBV12-3 or TRBV12-4 and TRBJ1-2, with D unresolved. This CDR3 has 15 residues. With 6 bases removed from V and 7 bases from J, the gap between germline ends came to 21 bases. The CDR3 coding sequence is TGTGCCAGCAGCCTAGTATCGGGGTTGGAAGGTGGCTACACCTTC. As protein: CASSLVSGLEGGYTF.

The V gene is TRBV2, the J gene TRBJ1-5, with D unresolved. The CDR3 spans 15 residues. Germline values: CDR1 SNHLY, CDR2 FYNNEI. V lost 4 bases and J lost 3, with 13 bases in between. CDR3 nucleotide sequence: TGTGCCAGCAGTGTATCCGGCAGCAACAATCAGCCCCAGCATTTT. It codes for CASSVSGSNNQPQHF.

The chain combines TRBV29-1 with TRBJ1-6; maybe TRBD1 (6 bases). From germline, CDR1 is SQVTM and CDR2 ANQGSEA. The length of the CDR3 is 12 residues. V was trimmed by 7 bases and J by 10 bases, leaving 14 bases between them. The CDR3 protein is CSAGVVGSPLHF. The CDR3 DNA follows: TGCAGCGCAGGGGTGGTCGGGTCACCCCTCCACTTT.

This clonotype appeared a few times. V usage is TRBV29-1 and J usage is TRBJ2-7, with 8 positions matching TRBD1. This CDR3 has 15 residues. V trimming: 1 base; J trimming: 1 base; junction bases outside the gene matches: 6. Germline CDR1 is SQVTM and CDR2 is ANQGSEA. Here the CDR3 DNA reads TGCAGCGTTGAAGTTGAGGGACAGGTGTCCTACGAGCAGTACTTC. Its translation is CSVEVEGQVSYEQYF.

The chain links TRBV20-1 to TRBJ1-1; D ambiguous. Germline V gives CDR1 DFQATT, CDR2 SNEGSKA (reference sequence). This CDR3 is 16 amino acids long. V was shortened by 0 bases and J by 1 base, with 15 bases between the two germline ends. The chain's CDR3 is CSARDRRAGGNTEAFF. The CDR3 DNA is TGCAGTGCTAGAGATAGAAGGGCGGGCGGGAACACTGAAGCTTTCTTT.

This clonotype was observed at least ten times. The V and J genes are TRBV4-3 and TRBJ1-4; D may be TRBD1 (6 bases). V was shortened by 1 base and J by 8 bases, with 20 bases between the two germline ends. Germline loops: CDR1 LGHNA, CDR2 YSLEER. The CDR3 length is 17 residues. The CDR3 nucleotides are TGCGCCAGCAGCCAAGTTGGCGGGGGCGTATGGGGCGAAAAACTGTTTTTT. Protein sequence: CASSQVGGGVWGEKLFF.

This clonotype was picked up a small number of times. The chain carries TRBV4-3 and TRBJ2-7, with 10 bases that match TRBD2. Germline CDR1 LGHNA, CDR2 YSLEER. Unmatched junction bases numbered 5, after V lost 1 base and J lost 5 bases. The CDR3 totals 15 residues. The CDR3 loop reads CASSQVAGGRDEQYF. CDR3 nucleotide sequence: TGCGCCAGCAGCCAAGTAGCGGGAGGAAGGGACGAGCAGTACTTC.

The chain joins TRBV19 to TRBJ2-1; D remains ambiguous. The ends were cut back, 10 bases at V and 4 bases at J, with 11 bases in the middle. Germline CDR1 reads LNHDA; CDR2 reads SQIVND (reference sequence). The CDR3 sequence is 12 residues long. The CDR3 here is CATNHRYNEQFF. CDR3 nucleotide sequence: TGTGCCACTAATCACAGATACAATGAGCAGTTCTTC.

The chain carries TRBV6-2 or TRBV6-3 and TRBJ2-1, with 7 bases that match TRBD2. The ends lost 8 bases at V and 6 bases at J; junction bases unmatched: 4. CDR1 and CDR2 (germline): MNHEY, SVGEGT. This CDR3 has 12 amino acids. CDR3 loop: CASQSGTNEQFF. In DNA form, the CDR3 reads TGTGCCAGCCAGAGCGGGACCAATGAGCAGTTCTTC.

In the case of this clonotype: A read error is possible here, since a much larger clone lies one base away. Lacking the conserved final phenylalanine or tryptophan, this CDR3 likely reflects a read error. The J gene is TRBJ1-2, the V gene TRBV12-3 or TRBV12-4; D ambiguous. V lost 5 bases and J lost 2, with 9 bases in between. This CDR3 region has 13 residues. CDR3 nucleotides: TGTGCCAGCAGTCCTACAGCGAACTATGGCTACACCTAC. Translation gives CASSPTANYGYTY.

This clonotype has more than one count but fewer than ten. The rearrangement links TRBV6-4 to TRBJ1-5; D ambiguous. Germline lookup yields CDR1 MRHNA and CDR2 SNTAGT. V shed 4 bases and J shed 3 bases, with 7 bases lying between them. CDR3 size: 13 residues. The CDR3 spells CASSVSLNQPQHF. The CDR3 DNA follows: TGTGCCAGCAGTGTCAGTCTCAATCAGCCCCAGCATTTT.

This clonotype was counted ten times or more. The CDR3 coding sequence is TGCGCCAGCAGCCTCTCGTCTGGTGAGGGGCTCTCCTACGAGCAGTACTTC. It yields the protein CASSLSSGEGLSYEQYF. The J gene is TRBJ2-7, the V gene TRBV4-3; D is possibly TRBD1 or TRBD2 (5 bases each). V shed 4 bases and J shed 0 bases, with 19 bases lying between them. Germline V gene lookup returns CDR1 LGHNA and CDR2 YSLEER. This CDR3 spans 17 amino acids.

This clonotype was seen many times. The genes are TRBV5-1 and TRBJ1-1, with D possibly TRBD1 on 5 matching bases. The CDR3 contains 12 residues. V was shortened by 2 bases and J by 7 bases, with 9 bases between the two germline ends. CDR1 is SGHRS and CDR2 is YFSETQ in the germline V gene. CDR3 DNA sequence: TGCGCCAGCAGCTTTGGGACCGGTGAAGCTTTCTTT. It specifies CASSFGTGEAFF.

The rearrangement links TRBV6-1 to TRBJ2-7; D is perhaps TRBD1 (6 bases). The CDR3 is 15 amino acids. The V end was cut by 5 bases, the J end by 3 bases, with 17 bases between. Per the germline V gene, CDR1 is MNHNS and CDR2 is SASEGT. CDR3 DNA sequence: TGTGCCAGCAGTCTTACAGGGTTTAGCTACTACGAGCAGTACTTC. This encodes CASSLTGFSYYEQYF.

This clonotype was seen ten or more times. V usage is TRBV6-2 or TRBV6-3 and J usage is TRBJ2-7; D is ambiguous. The ends were cut back, 6 bases at V and 2 bases at J, with 11 bases in the middle. The CDR3 covers 13 residues. CDR1 is MNHEY and CDR2 is SVGEGT in the germline V gene. CDR3 coding DNA: TGTGCCAGCAGCCCCACAGAAACCTACGAGCAGTACTTC. Residues: CASSPTETYEQYF.

This sequence joins TRBV6-2 or TRBV6-3 and TRBJ2-5; D gene ambiguous. Germline V gene lookup returns CDR1 MNHEY and CDR2 SVGEGT. V was trimmed by 5 bases and J by 5 bases, leaving 15 bases between them. CDR3 size: 14 residues. Written as DNA, the CDR3 is TGTGCCAGCAGTCCCTGGTTACAGTGGGAGACCCAGTACTTC. This encodes CASSPWLQWETQYF.

This chain joins TRBV6-5 and TRBJ2-7, with D tentatively TRBD2 (6 bases). V shed 2 bases and J shed 0 bases, with 8 bases lying between them. From germline, CDR1 is MNHEY and CDR2 SVGAGI. The CDR3 consists of 14 residues. CDR3 protein: CASSYGGTSYEQYF. The CDR3 nucleotides are TGTGCCAGCAGTTACGGCGGGACCTCCTACGAGCAGTACTTC.

This clonotype was recorded many times. This chain links TRBV10-3 with TRBJ2-3; the D gene is possibly TRBD1 (5 bases). CDR1 is ENHRY, CDR2 SYGVKD, per germline. V was clipped by 1 base and J by 2 bases, with 19 bases between them. CDR3 length equals 18 residues. The CDR3 DNA sequence: TGTGCCATCAGTGAGTTGGTTGGAGACAGAAGGGACACAGATACGCAGTATTTT. Translation: CAISELVGDRRDTDTQYF.

This clonotype was seen a few times. This chain connects TRBV5-4 to TRBJ2-5, with 13 bases matching TRBD2. Trimming cost V 0 bases and J 2 bases; bases outside gene matches: 1. The CDR3 is 16 amino acids. Per the germline V gene, CDR1 is SGHNT and CDR2 is YYREEE (reference sequence). The CDR3 spells CASSLELAGGQETQYF. The CDR3 nucleotides are TGTGCCAGCAGCTTGGAACTAGCGGGAGGGCAAGAGACCCAGTACTTC.